This T cell receptor (beta chain) was profiled in a study of T cells in localized non-small cell lung cancer. Clones were read by immunoSEQ multiplex PCR, and TCRdb kept only the in-frame ones, dropping some. This table holds about 33,000 clones, around 80% found once. CDR1 and CDR2 (germline): MNHEY, SVGAGI. The CDR3 length is 11 residues. Deletions cut 8 bases from V and 5 bases from J, with 7 bases between. The sequencing used peripheral blood, collected before any cancer treatment. The receptor comes from a male donor at least 60 years old with stage III squamous cell lung carcinoma. This rearrangement joins TRBV6-5 to TRBJ2-1; no firm D call. The CDR3 spells CASALDNEQFF. As DNA, the CDR3 is TGTGCCAGCGCCTTGGACAATGAGCAGTTCTTC.